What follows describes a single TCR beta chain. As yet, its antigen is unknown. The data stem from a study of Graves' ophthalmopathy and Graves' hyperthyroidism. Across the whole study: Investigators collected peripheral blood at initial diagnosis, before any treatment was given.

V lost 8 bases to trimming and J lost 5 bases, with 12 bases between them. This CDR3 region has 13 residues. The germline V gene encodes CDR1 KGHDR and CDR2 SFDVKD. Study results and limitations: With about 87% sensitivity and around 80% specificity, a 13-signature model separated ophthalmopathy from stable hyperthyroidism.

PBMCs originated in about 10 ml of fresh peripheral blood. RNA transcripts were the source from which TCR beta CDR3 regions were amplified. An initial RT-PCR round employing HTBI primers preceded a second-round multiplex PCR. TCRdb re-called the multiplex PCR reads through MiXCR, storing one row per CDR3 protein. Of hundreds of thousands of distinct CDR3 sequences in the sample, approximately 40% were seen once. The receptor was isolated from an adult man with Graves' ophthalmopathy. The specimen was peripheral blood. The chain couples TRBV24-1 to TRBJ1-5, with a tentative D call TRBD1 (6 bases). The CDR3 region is CATTGQIYQPQHF. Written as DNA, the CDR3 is TGTGCCACCACCGGACAGATCTATCAGCCCCAGCATTTT.